This T cell receptor (beta chain) was captured in a study of response to subunit inactivated influenza vaccine. Via MiXCR, TCRdb re-called the RT-PCR reads, giving one row per CDR3 protein. The sample holds approximately 310,000 distinct CDR3 sequences, 21% seen once. This clonotype was counted between two and nine times. Its antigen is not known. Broader study findings: Authors suggested each seasonal influenza vaccination recruits few new T cells.

Germline-derived CDR1 and CDR2 are DFQATT and SNEGSKA (reference sequence). The V gene end was trimmed by 5 bases and the J gene end by 4 bases; junction bases not matched to a gene: 8. This CDR3 spans 14 amino acids. The sample in question was PBMCs from blood, obtained about 20 months after vaccination. The sequence derives from a man aged 45 to 75 who received an inactivated influenza vaccine. The chain links TRBV20-1 to TRBJ2-5; 9 positions match TRBD2. This CDR3 is CSARPTSGRETQYF. The CDR3 DNA follows: TGCAGTGCTCGCCCGACTAGCGGAAGAGAGACCCAGTACTTC.